This T cell receptor (beta chain) was profiled in a study of CD8+ T cells in alopecia areata. Study-wide context: Affected scalp percentage determined the severity score of treated patients.

In germline, CDR1 is MGHDK, CDR2 SYGVNS. The trim removed 1 base at V and 4 bases at J, leaving 6 bases unmatched. The length of the CDR3 is 15 residues. It was cDNA, reverse transcribed from extracted RNA, that served as the sequencing template. Profiled with immunoSEQ multiplex PCR; TCRdb holds only in-frame clones, not every one. The sample includes about 210,000 clones, about 58% of them seen just once. Study-wide results and caveats: Shared TCR sequences were less clear between patients than in mice, possibly partly from HLA diversity.

Comment on this clone: Antigen unknown.

The treatment: oral pan-JAK inhibitor, 5-10 mg twice daily. This TCR derives from a human donor with alopecia areata. The chain couples TRBV25-1 to TRBJ1-2, with TRBD1 matching 7 bases. Specimen: CD4+ T cells sorted from blood, collected at week 4, from a patient treated with tofacitinib. The DNA of the CDR3 is TGTGCCAGCAGTGAATCGGCCAGGGGGTCCTATGGCTACACCTTC. Translation gives CASSESARGSYGYTF.